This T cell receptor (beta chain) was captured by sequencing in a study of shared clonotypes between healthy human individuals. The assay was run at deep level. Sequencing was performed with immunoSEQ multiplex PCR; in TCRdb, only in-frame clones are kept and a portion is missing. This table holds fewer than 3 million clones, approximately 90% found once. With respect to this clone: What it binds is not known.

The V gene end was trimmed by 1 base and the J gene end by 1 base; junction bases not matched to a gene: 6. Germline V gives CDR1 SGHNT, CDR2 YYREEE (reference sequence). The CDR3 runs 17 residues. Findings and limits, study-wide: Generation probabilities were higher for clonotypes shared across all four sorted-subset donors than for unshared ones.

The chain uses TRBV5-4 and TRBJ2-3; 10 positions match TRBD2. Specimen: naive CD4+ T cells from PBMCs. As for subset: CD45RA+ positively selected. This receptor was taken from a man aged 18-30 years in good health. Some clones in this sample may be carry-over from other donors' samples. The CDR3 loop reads CASSLWVAGGGTDTQYF. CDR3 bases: TGTGCCAGCAGCTTGTGGGTAGCGGGAGGTGGCACAGATACGCAGTATTTT.